This is a list of T cell receptor beta chains from one sample in a study of a mutant IDH1 vaccine in newly diagnosed glioma. Libraries were prepared by immunoSEQ multiplex PCR; TCRdb keeps only in-frame clonotypes and omits some of them. The sample yields about 98,000 clones, approximately 90% seen once. Specimen: PBMCs, collected from a glioma patient treated with radiotherapy, temozolomide or both. Receptors were obtained from a woman between 50 and 59 years old with glioma. Each CDR3 is given without its conserved first and last residue. The D gene is left open where the match is weak. Size is omitted from some rows. Given values are once, few, many or a class for expanded clones.

v_call cdr3_length d_call clone_size cdr3_aa
TRBV6-1 12 TRBD1 - ASSHGQGRYEQY
TRBV15 12 - once ATSRQRVRETQY
TRBV7-8 17 TRBD2 - ASSPWGTSGRRRGGELF
TRBV5-1 11 - - ASSSSPTDTQY
TRBV28 12 - - ASSPPTRNSPLH
TRBV11-2 15 - - ASSGVQGRPFRDGYT
TRBV6-6 13 TRBD1 - ASSYPNRGGTEAF
TRBV7-2 13 TRBD1 - ASSLTGWSTDTQY
TRBV10-3 12 - - AISEASGANVLT
TRBV5-1 12 TRBD2 - ASSLGLAETEQY
TRBV14 11 TRBD2 - ASSPSGRIEQF
TRBV9 14 - once ASSVVPPGRTDTQY
TRBV9 12 TRBD1 - ASSADRGREKLF
TRBV14 11 - once ASSPGLERPQY
TRBV4-1 15 - - ASSQEGVGRGDNEQF
TRBV2 12 TRBD1 - ASLPGQGAFEQY
TRBV7-9 12 - - ASSSRTENYGYT
TRBV9 12 - - ASSRTSSNQPQH
TRBV7-8 11 TRBD1 - ASNTGGNTEAF
TRBV7-3 12 - - ASSRGGDQETQY
TRBV5-1 11 - - ASSLEGSYEQY
TRBV6-6 13 TRBD1 - ASSRPGQGYSEQY
TRBV27 14 - - ASSSLFGPSGNTIY
TRBV4-1 15 TRBD1 - ASRRGQGLVRDTEVF
TRBV19 12 - - ASSVTPGPVEQF
TRBV9 17 TRBD2 - ASSALAGGEGWYTDTQY
TRBV30 10 TRBD2 - AWTYSGGEQF
TRBV6-5 13 - - ASSYSGSRTDTQY
TRBV11-2 13 TRBD1 - ASSLGQGVPYGYT
TRBV7-9 15 - - ASTPPWGQSSYNEQF
TRBV4-1 14 TRBD2 few ASSRLLAGVNNEQF
TRBV28 14 TRBD1 - ASSPRGFRGYQPQH
TRBV5-1 12 - - ASSLEGWGNEQF
TRBV14 11 - few ASSQVVKTEAF
TRBV9 13 TRBD2 - ASSPASGRNNEQF
TRBV28 11 TRBD1 - ASSLQGGTEAF
TRBV5-1 14 TRBD1 - ASSLQGDSSYNEQF
TRBV18 13 TRBD1 once ASSKDRYSNQPQH
TRBV6-1 11 - - ASSQPGGYGYT
TRBV4-1 11 - - ASSLTEPYEQY
TRBV5-1 12 - - ASSLNRAIYEQY
TRBV11-1 14 TRBD1 - ASSLLIDRGADTQY
TRBV11-3 10 - - ASSLGPGTQY
TRBV28 14 - - ASSLYGRLSGNTIY
TRBV9 14 - - ASSLEGQNSYNEQF
TRBV5-8 11 TRBD1 - ASSFGQGREQY
TRBV4-1 12 - - ASSQAGSTDTQY
TRBV2 11 - - ASRQTVNTEAF
TRBV27 12 - - ASGSRRGANVLT
TRBV15 12 - - ATSLEGWNTEAF
TRBV30 10 - - AWSVVGNTIY
TRBV7-7 11 - - ASSLTENTEAF
TRBV28 16 TRBD2 - ASSITAGGSSLYNEQF
TRBV28 15 TRBD2 - ASSFNSGRRVTETQY
TRBV11-2 16 TRBD2 - ASSLGTSGRALRYEQF
TRBV7-2 15 - - ASSFPGGLTNTGELF
TRBV28 11 - - ASCDYRNTEAF
TRBV9 13 TRBD2 - ASSVGLAAPYEQY
TRBV5-1 12 - - ASSLGAENQPQH
TRBV30 11 - - AWGRGLENTIY